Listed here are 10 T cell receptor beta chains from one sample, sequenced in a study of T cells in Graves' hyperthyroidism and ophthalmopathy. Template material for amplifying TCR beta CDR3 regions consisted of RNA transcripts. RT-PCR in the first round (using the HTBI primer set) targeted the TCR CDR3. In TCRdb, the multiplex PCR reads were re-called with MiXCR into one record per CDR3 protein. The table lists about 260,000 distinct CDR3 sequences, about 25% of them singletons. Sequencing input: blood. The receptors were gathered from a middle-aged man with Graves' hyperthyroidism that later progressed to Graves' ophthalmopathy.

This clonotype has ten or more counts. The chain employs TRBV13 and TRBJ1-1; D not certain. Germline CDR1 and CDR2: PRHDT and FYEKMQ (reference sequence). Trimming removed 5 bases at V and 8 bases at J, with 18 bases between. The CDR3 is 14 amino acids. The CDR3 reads CASSLRVTGREAFF. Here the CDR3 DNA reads TGTGCCAGCAGCCTTCGGGTCACGGGCAGAGAAGCTTTCTTT.

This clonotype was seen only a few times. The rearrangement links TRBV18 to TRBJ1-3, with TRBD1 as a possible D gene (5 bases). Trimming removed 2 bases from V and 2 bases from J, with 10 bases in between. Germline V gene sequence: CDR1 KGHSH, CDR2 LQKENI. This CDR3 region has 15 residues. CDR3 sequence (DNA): TGTGCCAGCTCACCAGGGGCGGCTACTGGAAACACCATATATTTT. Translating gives CASSPGAATGNTIYF.

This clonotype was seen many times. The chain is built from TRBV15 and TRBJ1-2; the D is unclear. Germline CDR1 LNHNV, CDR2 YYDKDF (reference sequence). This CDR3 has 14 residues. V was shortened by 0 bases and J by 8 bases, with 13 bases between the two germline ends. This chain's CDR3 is CATSRESGVGGYTF. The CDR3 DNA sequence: TGTGCCACCAGCAGAGAGTCCGGGGTCGGAGGCTACACCTTC. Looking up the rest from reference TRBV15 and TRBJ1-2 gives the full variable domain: DAMVIQNPRYQVTQFGKPVTLSCSQTLNHNVMYWYQQKSSQAPKLLFHYYDKDFNNEADTPDNFQSRRPNTSFCFLDIRSPGLGDTAMYLCATSRESGVGGYTFGSGTRLTVV.

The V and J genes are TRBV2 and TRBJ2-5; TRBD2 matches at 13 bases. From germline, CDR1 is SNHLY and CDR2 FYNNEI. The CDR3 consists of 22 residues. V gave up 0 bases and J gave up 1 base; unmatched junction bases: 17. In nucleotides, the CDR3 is TGTGCCAGCAGTGAAGCTGGTACCGGGACAGGGGGACTAGCGGGGAGCCAAGAGACCCAGTACTTC. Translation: CASSEAGTGTGGLAGSQETQYF. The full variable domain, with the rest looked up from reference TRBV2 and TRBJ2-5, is EPEVTQTPSHQVTQMGQEVILRCVPISNHLYFYWYRQILGQKVEFLVSFYNNEISEKSEIFDDQFSVERPDGSNFTLKIRSTKLEDSAMYFCASSEAGTGTGGLAGSQETQYFGPGTRLLVL.

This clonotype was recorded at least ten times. DNA for the CDR3: TGTGCCAGCTCAATAAGCGGGACAAAGGCCTACGAGCAGTACTTC. It translates to CASSISGTKAYEQYF. V gene TRBV18 combines with J gene TRBJ2-7; possible D gene TRBD2, 7 bases. Germline V lookup: CDR1 KGHSH, CDR2 LQKENI. The CDR3 sequence is 15 residues long. V lost 5 bases and J lost 2, with 16 bases in between.

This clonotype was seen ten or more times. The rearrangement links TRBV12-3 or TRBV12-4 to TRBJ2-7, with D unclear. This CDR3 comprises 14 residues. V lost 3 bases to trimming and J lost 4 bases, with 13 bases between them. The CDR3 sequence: CASSLGPGSYEQYF. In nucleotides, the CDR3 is TGTGCCAGCAGTTTGGGCCCGGGCTCATACGAGCAGTACTTC.

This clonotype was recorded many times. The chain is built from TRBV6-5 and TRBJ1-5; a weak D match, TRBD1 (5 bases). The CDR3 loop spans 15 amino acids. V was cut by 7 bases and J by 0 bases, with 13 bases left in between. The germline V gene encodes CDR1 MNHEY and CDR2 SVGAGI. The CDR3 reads CASIMDNNSNQPQHF. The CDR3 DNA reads TGTGCCAGCATTATGGACAATAATAGCAATCAGCCCCAGCATTTT.

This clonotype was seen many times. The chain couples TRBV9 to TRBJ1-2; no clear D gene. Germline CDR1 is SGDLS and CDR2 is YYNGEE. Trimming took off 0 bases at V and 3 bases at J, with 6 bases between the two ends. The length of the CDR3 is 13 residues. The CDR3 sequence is CASSVGMDYGYTF. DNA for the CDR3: TGTGCCAGCAGCGTAGGGATGGACTATGGCTACACCTTC.

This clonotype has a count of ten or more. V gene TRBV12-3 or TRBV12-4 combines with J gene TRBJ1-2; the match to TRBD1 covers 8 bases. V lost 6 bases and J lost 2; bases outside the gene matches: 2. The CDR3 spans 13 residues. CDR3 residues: CASSRTGNYGYTF. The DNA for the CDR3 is TGTGCCAGCAGCCGGACAGGGAACTATGGCTACACCTTC.

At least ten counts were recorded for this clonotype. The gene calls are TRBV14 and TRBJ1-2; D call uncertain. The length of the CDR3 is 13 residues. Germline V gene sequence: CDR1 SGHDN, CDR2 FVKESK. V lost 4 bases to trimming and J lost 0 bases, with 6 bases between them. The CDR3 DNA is TGTGCCAGCAGCCTACACTCTAACTATGGCTACACCTTC. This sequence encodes CASSLHSNYGYTF.